This T cell receptor (beta chain) was captured by sequencing in a study of cytotoxic CD8 clonotypes in ibrutinib-treated CLL. For the study at large: The cohort had ten to eleven relapsed/refractory and some 16 treatment-naive patients, 17 IGHV unmutated. Responses comprised about 24 partial and 2 complete; at median around 70 months, about 15 remained remitted and some 12 progressed. Study-wide results and limits: Higher circulating CD8+ T-cell counts strongly accompanied higher baseline clonality, above age-matched healthy donors.

Using immunoSEQ multiplex PCR, the repertoire was profiled, and TCRdb retains in-frame clones only, with some absent. The profile shows about 160,000 clones, around 80% of them singletons. Per germline, CDR1 MNHNY and CDR2 SVGAGI (reference sequence). Trimming removed 9 bases at V and 4 bases at J, with 9 bases between. The CDR3 covers 11 residues. For this clone: The antigen is unknown.

The sample consisted of PBMCs, taken after 24 months of ibrutinib treatment. This receptor was obtained from a human donor with chronic lymphocytic leukemia. The chain couples TRBV6-6 to TRBJ2-5; possibly TRBD2 for D (5 bases). CDR3 sequence (DNA): TGTGCCAGTGGGGAGATAGAGACCCAGTACTTC. This codes for CASGEIETQYF.